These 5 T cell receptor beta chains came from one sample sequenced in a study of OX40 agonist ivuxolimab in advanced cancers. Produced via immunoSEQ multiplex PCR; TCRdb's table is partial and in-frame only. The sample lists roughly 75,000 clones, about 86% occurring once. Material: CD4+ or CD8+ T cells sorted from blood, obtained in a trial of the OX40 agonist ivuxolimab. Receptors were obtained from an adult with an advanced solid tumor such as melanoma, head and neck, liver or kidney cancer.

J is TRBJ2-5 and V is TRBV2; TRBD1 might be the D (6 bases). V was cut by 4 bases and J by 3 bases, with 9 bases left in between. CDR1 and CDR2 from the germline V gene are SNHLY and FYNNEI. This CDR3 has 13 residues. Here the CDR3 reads CASSADSEETQYF. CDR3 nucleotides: TGTGCCAGCAGTGCGGACAGCGAAGAGACCCAGTACTTC.

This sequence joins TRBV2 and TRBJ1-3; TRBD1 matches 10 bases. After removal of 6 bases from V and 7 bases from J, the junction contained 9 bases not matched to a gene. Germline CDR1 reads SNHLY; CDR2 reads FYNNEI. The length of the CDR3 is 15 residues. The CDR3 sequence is CASSSGQGRSNTIYF. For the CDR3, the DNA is TGTGCCAGCAGCTCGGGACAGGGGAGAAGCAACACCATATATTTT. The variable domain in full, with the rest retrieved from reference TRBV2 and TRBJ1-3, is EPEVTQTPSHQVTQMGQEVILRCVPISNHLYFYWYRQILGQKVEFLVSFYNNEISEKSEIFDDQFSVERPDGSNFTLKIRSTKLEDSAMYFCASSSGQGRSNTIYFGEGSWLTVV.

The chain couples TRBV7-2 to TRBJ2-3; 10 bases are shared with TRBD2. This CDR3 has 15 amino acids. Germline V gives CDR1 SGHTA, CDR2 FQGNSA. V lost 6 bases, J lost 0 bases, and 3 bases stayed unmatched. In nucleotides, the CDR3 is TGTGCCAGCAGATTGACTAGCGGGAGCACAGATACGCAGTATTTT. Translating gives CASRLTSGSTDTQYF. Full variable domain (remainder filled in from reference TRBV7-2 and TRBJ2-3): GAGVSQSPSNKVTEKGKDVELRCDPISGHTALYWYRQSLGQGLEFLIYFQGNSAPDKSGLPSDRFSAERTGGSVSTLTIQRTQQEDSAVYLCASRLTSGSTDTQYFGPGTRLTVL.

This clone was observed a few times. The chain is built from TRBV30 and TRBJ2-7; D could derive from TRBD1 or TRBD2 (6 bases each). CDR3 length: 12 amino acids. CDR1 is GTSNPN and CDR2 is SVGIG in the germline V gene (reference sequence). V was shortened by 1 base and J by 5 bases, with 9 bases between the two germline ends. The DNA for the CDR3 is TGTGCCTGGAGTGAGGGGGGCAACGAGCAGTACTTC. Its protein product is CAWSEGGNEQYF.

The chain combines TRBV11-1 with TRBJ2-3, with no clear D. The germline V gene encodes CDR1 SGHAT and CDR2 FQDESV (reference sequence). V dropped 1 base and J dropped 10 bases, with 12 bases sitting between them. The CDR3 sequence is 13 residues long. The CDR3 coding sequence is TGTGCCAGCAGCTTAGGGACGAATAGCCCGCAGTATTTT. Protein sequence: CASSLGTNSPQYF.